This TCR beta chain was documented in a study of blood T cell repertoires in COVID-19 (dated by TCRdb to about 2020). Concerning the study at large: Collaborator samples came from the United States, Italy and Spain and covered acute and convalescent phases of COVID-19. Samples came from the ongoing ImmuneRACE study (first 160 participants) plus 1,254 subjects from 6 global collaborators. The dataset comprised deeply sampled blood TCRbeta repertoires from subjects exposed to, actively infected with, or recovered from COVID-19. Where available, HLA class I and class II types were taken from metadata supplied by the sample provider and were not determined by assay-based typing. A de-identified subject ID, COVID-19 status, age in years and sex were almost always included in the sample metadata. The repertoires were made available in a free public database intended to serve as a resource for research on the immune response to SARS-CoV-2. The material from the prospective study consisted of cDNA or gDNA derived from T cells, B-cell-depleted T cells, or PBMCs.

On this clone itself: No antigen is known for it. No base-level quality is on record; no much larger clone is a single base apart.

From cysteine to phenylalanine, the CDR3 is 13 amino acids long. The sequence is cut down to CDR3 DNA, 39 bases in frame from base 1. CDR1 KGHSH and CDR2 LQKENI were looked up in the germline V gene. V and J are truncated by 3 bases and 7 bases respectively, leaving an intervening sequence of 9 bases. Collaborating institutions collected whole blood in K2EDTA tubes following their own protocols. For TCRbeta analysis, collaborators shipped samples in one of three forms: frozen whole blood, isolated PBMCs, or DNA extracted from either of those sample types. General study outcomes and caveats: The amount of clinical and demographic metadata varied by source and participant and was provided uncurated.

The immunoSEQ Assay, a bias-controlled multiplex PCR, was used to amplify TCRbeta CDR3 regions from genomic DNA. The study's own analysis went as follows. Within the assay, amplification of reference gene primers was used to estimate how many nucleated cells each sample contained. To quantify the absolute abundance of each unique TCRbeta CDR3 rearrangement, sequence reads were collapsed and filtered. Productive Simpson clonality was computed per sample as the square root of Simpson's diversity index over productive rearrangements. TCRdb took over this immuneACCESS table, retaining in-frame rearrangements with V and J assigned. Such tables are incomplete; in checked studies, under half of the missing clones stem from an unresolved V gene, and the remainder is unexplained. The D gene and trimming were derived from the DNA, and the V and J assignments and clone size from that table. The sample profile shows roughly 47,000 clones; roughly 88% of them were found once. The ten largest make up approximately 8.4% of the sample.

The chain was built from TRBV18 and TRBJ2-2; TRBD1 is a weak D gene call, 6 bases matching. Sequenced: peripheral blood. The TCR comes from a man aged 50-60 years with acute or convalescent COVID-19. The bases are TGTGCCAGCTCACCCCGGACAGACGGGGAGCTGTTTTTT. This codes for CASSPRTDGELFF.